This TCR beta chain derives from a study of long-term antiretroviral therapy in people with HIV (dated by TCRdb to 2022 to 2024). For the wider study: The earliest samples were collected roughly a decade before the 2015 WHO recommendation for immediate ART, at a time when ART was usually postponed until CD4 counts fell. Test extractions of a monoclonal T-cell line alongside a few dozen polyclonal samples showed no cross-contamination during QIAcube processing. A total of roughly 180 cryopreserved PBMC samples were contributed to the cohort by 30 adults with confirmed HIV infection, with samples collected serially over a mean of roughly six years (range 1-12). About 35% of the 30 participants with HIV were female. This retrospective serial study examined whether starting ART and sustained HIV suppression were associated with changes in the composition and diversity of the TRB repertoire in peripheral blood. Paper-wide results and their limitations: Inferences about post-ART repertoire changes were limited because no data were available on ART adherence, viral resistance or therapy changes. Owing to limited PBMC availability, only the TCR beta chain was sequenced, without alpha chain pairing. Compared with controls, HIV repertoires had narrower CDR3 length ranges, and the network structure pointed to an antigen-experienced repertoire that shifted only slightly toward naive after ART. ART initiation was associated with a significant increase in TRB diversity, but diversity stayed significantly below transplant donor controls even after long-term ART. Samples dated from about 2004 to 2017, and the ART regimens used may be less effective than current ones. Unsorted PBMC were profiled instead of sorted CD4+ and CD8+ T cells because pre-ART samples had limited cell numbers. At every time point, the repertoire was dominated by expanded TRB clones first identified before ART initiation, although this dominance fluctuated and, in many PLHIV, declined after ART.

To be included, a participant needed at least one PBMC sample from before ART initiation plus at least two post-ART samples. All participants with HIV were treated in the United States of America. Before DNA extraction, cryopreserved samples of about 0.95-11 million PBMC were thawed and washed. At the time of the earliest PBMC sample, participants with HIV were aged between about 20 and 54 years. PBMC samples were contributed by each participant from 1-4 timepoints before ART initiation and 2-8 timepoints after ART initiation, with a median of 7 samples. Serial HIV viral load, CD4+ T-cell count, ART history and demographic data were obtained for every participant. Using a Qiagen kit on a QIAcube, genomic DNA was extracted from unsorted PBMC, with samples processed in batches of 12. V loses 3 bases of germline sequence and J loses 3 bases, and the interval between the two ends is 20 bases. The germline V gene encodes CDR1 LNHDA and CDR2 SQIVND (reference sequence). The CDR3 runs 17 amino acids, cysteine and phenylalanine included. Only the CDR3 DNA stays, 51 bases, in frame from base 1.

The immunoSEQ hsTCRB v3.0 assay was used at survey level resolution to sequence the TRB variable region. The target sequencing depth for TRB was about 40,000-55,000 T-cell genomes per sample. Pooled TRB libraries were sequenced on an Illumina MiSeq with a v3 150-cycle kit. For the original study's pipeline: Repertoire analysis was run in R within a reproducible Nextflow workflow that covered QC, data transformation and analysis. Custom analyses were implemented in LymphoSeq2, an R package for AIRR-Seq data exploration. After excluding a handful of samples that yielded fewer than 5000 total TRB sequences, around 190 HIV repertoires remained for analysis. Among the approximately 180 HIV repertoires that were kept, around 60 were collected before ART initiation and about 130 were collected after ART initiation. Repertoires were downsampled to 5000 TRB nucleotide sequences, and summary statistics were averaged over 100 downsampling iterations. The analysis kept only TRB sequences whose CDR3 regions were at least seven amino acids long. Two measures captured diversity: a Shannon entropy-derived clonality score and the Gini coefficient. In repertoire networks, the top 5000 CDR3 amino acid sequences were linked whenever an edit distance of one separated two sequences. For TRB CDR3 amino acid sequences, GLIPH2 was used to predict antigen specificity groups and MHC restriction. To flag known associations with CMV, EBV, HIV or tissue antigens, CDR3 amino acid sequences were compared against VDJdb and McPAS-TCR. Pre-ART, post-ART and control groups were compared with Wilcoxon signed-rank tests and Holm-Bonferroni correction. TCRdb re-hosts the immuneACCESS table, in-frame sequences only. Its copies lack some clones; in the studies checked, an unresolved V gene accounts for under half of them, and the cause for the rest is not known. V, J and clone size derive from that table, while D and trimming were established from the DNA sequence. For this sample the table gives approximately 20,000 clones, of which over 80% were detected only once. 9% to 15% of the sample is in the top ten clones.

In the case of this clone: Its antigen is currently not known. No quality values exist for individual bases; no much larger clone is one base distant.

The V gene is TRBV19 and the J gene is TRBJ1-2, with the D segment identity uncertain. The specimen was unsorted PBMCs, collected 1.6 years after starting antiretroviral therapy. This receptor was identified in a man aged 35 to 55 with HIV. The nucleotide sequence is TGTGCCAGTAGTATCCCCGCCTTTCGCGGGGTGGACTATGGCTACACCTTC. Its protein reads: CASSIPAFRGVDYGYTF.